The next 3 T cell receptor beta chains were all read from a single sample in a study of shared clonotypes between healthy human individuals. TCRdb keeps only in-frame clones here, not all; method: immunoSEQ multiplex PCR. Among roughly 2,300,000 clones listed, 80% to 95% were seen once. Sequencing was carried out using naive CD4+ T cells from PBMCs. Specified subset: CD45RA+ positively selected. The receptors originated from a man aged 18 to 30 in good health. Some clones in this sample may be carry-over from other donors' samples.

V is TRBV5-1 and J is TRBJ2-7; 7 positions agree with TRBD1. This CDR3 is 13 amino acids long. In germline, CDR1 is SGHRS, CDR2 YFSETQ. The junction had 6 bases not matched to a gene; V was cut back by 2 bases and J by 7 bases. Here the CDR3 reads CASSLGPGQEQYF. The CDR3 nucleotides read TGCGCCAGCAGCTTAGGTCCGGGACAGGAGCAGTACTTC.

The J gene is TRBJ2-7, the V gene TRBV7-9, with 10 bases lining up with TRBD1. J lost 0 bases, V lost 3 bases, and 5 bases had no gene match. CDR3 length: 16 residues. The germline CDR1 and CDR2 sequences are SEHNR and FQNEAQ (reference sequence). For the CDR3, the DNA is TGTGCCAGCAGCTTCTGGGGACAGGGGCTCTCCTACGAGCAGTACTTC. This sequence encodes CASSFWGQGLSYEQYF.

The rearrangement joins TRBV7-3 to TRBJ2-1; the match to TRBD2 covers 7 bases. Germline CDR1 and CDR2: SGHTA and FQGTGA. CDR3 length: 15 residues. J gave up 4 bases and V 5 bases, and 8 bases lay outside the gene matches. Written as DNA, the CDR3 is TGTGCCAGCAGCAAGGGGCTAGCGGAATACAATGAGCAGTTCTTC. Protein sequence: CASSKGLAEYNEQFF.